Following are 25 T cell receptor beta chains from one sample sequenced in a study of glioma-infiltrating T cells (dated by TCRdb to 2016 to 2017). TCRdb names Illumina MiSeq as the instrument used. The iRepertoire nested amplicon-rescue multiplex PCR (arm-PCR) platform was used to amplify TCR alpha and beta CDR3 regions from RNA. TCRdb trimmed the raw reads at Q25, called clones with MiXCR and kept productive beta chains. Each record represents a unique CDR3 protein, reported with the most common genes and DNA among its rows. The sample contains more than 110,000 distinct CDR3 sequences, about 39% of them found a single time. About 18% of the sample lies in the top ten. The sequencing sample was made of glioma tissue, nonneoplastic brain tissue, or PBMCs (not recorded which). These TCRs come from a human donor with low-grade glioma or glioblastoma, undergoing nonglioma brain surgery, or in good health (not recorded which).

The sample holds many counts of this clonotype. The J gene is TRBJ2-3, the V gene TRBV4-2; D gene uncertain. V was cut by 0 bases and J by 0 bases, with 13 bases left in between. Germline loops: CDR1 LGHNA, CDR2 YNFKEQ. CDR3 length: 17 amino acids. The CDR3 DNA is TGTGCCAGCAGCCAAGAAGGAGTTATGATAAGCACAGATACGCAGTATTTT. Amino acid sequence: CASSQEGVMISTDTQYF.

Only a few counts were recorded for this clonotype. The V call is TRBV15, the J call TRBJ1-5; 7 nucleotides agree with TRBD1. CDR3 length: 18 amino acids. Per the germline V gene, CDR1 is LNHNV and CDR2 is YYDKDF (reference sequence). Trimming cost V 0 bases and J 5 bases; bases outside gene matches: 13. CDR3 DNA sequence: TGTGCCACCAGCAGAGATCTATTATTTGGGACAGACGATCAGCCCCAGCATTTT. It codes for CATSRDLLFGTDDQPQHF. Combining the CDR3 with reference TRBV15 and TRBJ1-5 gives the whole variable domain DAMVIQNPRYQVTQFGKPVTLSCSQTLNHNVMYWYQQKSSQAPKLLFHYYDKDFNNEADTPDNFQSRRPNTSFCFLDIRSPGLGDTAMYLCATSRDLLFGTDDQPQHFGDGTRLSIL.

With regard to this clonotype: A read error may explain this, as a much larger clone is one base away. The chain uses TRBV6-1 and TRBJ2-1, with D maybe TRBD2 (6 bases). Deletions cut 8 bases from V and 5 bases from J, with 13 bases between. The CDR3 is 13 residues long. CDR1 MNHNS and CDR2 SASEGT come from the germline V gene. CDR3 coding DNA: TGTGCCAGCTATGGACTAACCAACAATGAGCAGTTCTTC. It yields the protein CASYGLTNNEQFF.

This clonotype was observed a few times. The V gene is TRBV6-1, the J gene TRBJ1-1; D ambiguous. V lost 6 bases, J lost 9 bases, and 8 bases lay in between. Per the germline V gene, CDR1 is MNHNS and CDR2 is SASEGT. There are 10 residues in the CDR3. This chain's CDR3 is CASRNQKAFF. The CDR3 region has the DNA TGTGCCAGCAGGAACCAAAAAGCTTTCTTT.

The rearrangement links TRBV2 to TRBJ2-5; D not resolved. Trimming took off 7 bases at V and 1 base at J, with 10 bases between the two ends. CDR3 length: 13 amino acids. Per the germline V gene, CDR1 is SNHLY and CDR2 is FYNNEI. In nucleotides, the CDR3 is TGTGCCAGCATCGGCGCGCCCCAAGAGACCCAGTACTTC. Protein sequence: CASIGAPQETQYF.

About this clonotype: Being one base from a much bigger clone, this may be a read error. The chain is built from TRBV7-2 and TRBJ2-5, with D maybe TRBD1 (5 bases). With 5 bases removed from V and 2 bases from J, the gap between germline ends came to 12 bases. Per germline, CDR1 SGHTA and CDR2 FQGNSA. The CDR3 covers 14 residues. CDR3 amino acids: CASSTGASQETQYF. The CDR3 nucleotides read TGTGCCAGCAGCACTGGGGCATCACAAGAGACCCAGTACTTC. The variable domain in full, with the rest retrieved from reference TRBV7-2 and TRBJ2-5, is GAGVSQSPSNKVTEKGKDVELRCDPISGHTALYWYRQSLGQGLEFLIYFQGNSAPDKSGLPSDRFSAERTGGSVSTLTIQRTQQEDSAVYLCASSTGASQETQYFGPGTRLLVL.

This chain links TRBV7-9 with TRBJ2-1, with D perhaps matching TRBD2 (5 bases). Per the germline V gene, CDR1 is SEHNR and CDR2 is FQNEAQ (reference sequence). The length of the CDR3 is 13 residues. Trimming stripped 5 bases from V and 8 bases from J, with 13 bases between. CDR3 loop: CASSKGGVYEQFF. The CDR3 bases are TGTGCCAGCAGCAAAGGAGGAGTGTATGAGCAGTTCTTC.

This clonotype was seen a handful of times. The genes are TRBV6-1 and TRBJ2-1; the match to TRBD2 covers 11 bases. CDR1 is MNHNS and CDR2 is SASEGT in the germline V gene. This CDR3 contains 17 residues. Trimming cost V 5 bases and J 6 bases; bases outside gene matches: 12. CDR3: CASSRPLLAGESNEQFF. CDR3 DNA sequence: TGTGCCAGCAGTAGACCCCTACTAGCGGGAGAATCCAATGAGCAGTTCTTC.

The CDR3 sequence is CASRRNSDSYEQYF. As DNA, the CDR3 is TGTGCCAGCAGACGGAATAGCGACTCCTACGAGCAGTACTTC. The J gene is TRBJ2-7, the V gene TRBV6-1; D might be TRBD2 (5 bases). The V gene lost 6 bases and the J gene lost 0 bases, with 12 bases spanning the gap. The germline V gene has CDR1 MNHNS and CDR2 SASEGT. The CDR3 has 14 amino acids.

A word on this clonotype: A single base separates this from a much larger clone, so it may be a read error. The genes are TRBV7-6 and TRBJ2-1; 8 bases are a match to TRBD2. V gave up 1 base and J gave up 4 bases; unmatched junction bases: 3. CDR3 length: 15 residues. Germline assignment: CDR1 SGHVS and CDR2 FNYEAQ. The CDR3 here is CASSLDSGRYNEQFF. The CDR3 DNA sequence: TGTGCCAGCAGCTTAGACAGCGGGAGATACAATGAGCAGTTCTTC.

This clonotype appeared once. The rearrangement joins TRBV5-1 to TRBJ2-3, with unresolved D. The CDR3 is 14 residues long. The V end lost 0 bases, the J end lost 6 bases, and 11 bases lay between the germline ends. Germline CDR1 is SGHRS and CDR2 is YFSETQ. The CDR3 reads CASSLALAVDTQYF. The CDR3 DNA sequence: TGCGCCAGCAGCTTGGCGTTAGCAGTGGATACGCAGTATTTT.

CDR3 in amino acids: CASSSGSSWETQYF. CDR3 sequence (DNA): TGTGCCAGCAGTTCCGGATCTAGCTGGGAGACCCAGTACTTC. The genes are TRBV27 and TRBJ2-5, with D possibly being TRBD2 (5 bases). This CDR3 has 14 amino acids. Trimming took 4 bases from V and 5 from J, leaving 14 bases between them. Germline CDR1 and CDR2: MNHEY and SMNVEV (reference sequence).

This clonotype was detected only a few times. The genes are TRBV20-1 and TRBJ2-5, with D possibly TRBD2 on 5 matching bases. Trimming shortened V by 3 bases and J by 5 bases, and 7 bases separated the two germline ends. The CDR3 sequence is 11 residues long. Germline V gene lookup returns CDR1 DFQATT and CDR2 SNEGSKA (reference sequence). Here the CDR3 DNA reads TGCAGTGCTAGGGAGGACGAGACCCAGTACTTC. Encoded protein: CSAREDETQYF.

V is TRBV5-6 and J is TRBJ2-2, with TRBD2 as a possible D gene (5 bases). Germline loops: CDR1 SGHDT, CDR2 YYEEEE. The CDR3 consists of 16 residues. Trimming shortened V by 2 bases and J by 4 bases, and 15 bases separated the two germline ends. In nucleotides, the CDR3 is TGTGCCAGCAGCTTATTAACTAGGGTATTCACCGGGGAGCTGTTTTTT. It encodes CASSLLTRVFTGELFF.

The chain joins TRBV30 to TRBJ1-1; D gene ambiguous. The germline V gene has CDR1 GTSNPN and CDR2 SVGIG (reference sequence). This CDR3 region has 13 residues. Deletions cut 0 bases from V and 1 base from J, with 6 bases between. The CDR3 coding sequence is TGTGCCTGGAGTGTACAGAGGAACACTGAAGCTTTCTTT. Amino acids: CAWSVQRNTEAFF.

The CDR3 nucleotides are TGTGCCAGCAGAATAATGACAGGGAGCTCCTATAATTCACCCCTCCACTTT. This gives the protein CASRIMTGSSYNSPLHF. This chain links TRBV27 with TRBJ1-6, with 7 bases matching TRBD1. Germline CDR1 and CDR2: MNHEY and SMNVEV (reference sequence). V trimming: 6 bases; J trimming: 0 bases; junction bases outside the gene matches: 8. The CDR3 is 17 amino acids.

Only a few counts were recorded for this clonotype. V gene TRBV6-4 combines with J gene TRBJ2-3, with D hard to call. This CDR3 has 14 amino acids. Between the trimmed V and J ends, which lost 5 bases and 7 bases, there was a span of 16 bases. CDR1 and CDR2 from the germline V gene are MRHNA and SNTAGT. The CDR3 sequence: CASSIRTPLYTQYF. The CDR3 region has the DNA TGTGCCAGCAGTATCCGGACCCCACTGTATACGCAGTATTTT.

This clonotype was seen only a few times. The V call is TRBV30, the J call TRBJ2-3; TRBD2 aligns across 8 bases. The CDR3 loop spans 17 amino acids. V shed 2 bases and J 0 bases; nucleotides not matched to a gene: 10. Germline values: CDR1 GTSNPN, CDR2 SVGIG (reference sequence). The CDR3 is CAWSTLAGLTSTDTQYF. CDR3 in DNA: TGTGCCTGGAGTACTCTAGCGGGCCTAACTAGCACAGATACGCAGTATTTT.

The chain has TRBV4-2 and TRBJ1-2; TRBD1 matches 7 bases. This CDR3 contains 15 residues. After removal of 0 bases from V and 3 bases from J, the junction contained 4 bases not matched to a gene. CDR1 is LGHNA and CDR2 is YNFKEQ in the germline V gene. Here the CDR3 DNA reads TGTGCCAGCAGCCAAGATTTTGGACAGGACTATGGCTACACCTTC. Translating it yields CASSQDFGQDYGYTF.

This clonotype was found a few times. The chain recombines TRBV6-1 with TRBJ2-7; D ambiguous. CDR1 is MNHNS and CDR2 is SASEGT in the germline V gene. V lost 4 bases and J 3 bases, leaving 10 bases between the germline ends. There are 13 residues in the CDR3. As DNA, the CDR3 is TGTGCCAGCAGTGTGGACGGAGACTACGAGCAGTACTTC. It codes for CASSVDGDYEQYF.

The gene calls are TRBV4-3 and TRBJ2-1; no firm D call. The CDR3 runs 15 residues. Germline loops: CDR1 LGHNA, CDR2 YSLEER. Trimming took off 0 bases at V and 4 bases at J, with 10 bases between the two ends. CDR3 amino acids: CASSQDSARYNEQFF. For the CDR3, the DNA is TGCGCCAGCAGCCAAGATAGTGCCAGATACAATGAGCAGTTCTTC.

The chain combines TRBV27 with TRBJ1-1, with a tentative D call TRBD1 (5 bases). The V gene lost 5 bases and the J gene lost 4 bases, with 11 bases spanning the gap. Germline lookup yields CDR1 MNHEY and CDR2 SMNVEV (reference sequence). This CDR3 is built from 13 residues. CDR3 sequence: CASSNRGRTEAFF. For the CDR3, the DNA is TGTGCCAGCAGTAACCGGGGCCGCACTGAAGCTTTCTTT.

This clonotype was recorded at least ten times. The rearrangement joins TRBV6-1 to TRBJ2-7, with 12 bases matching TRBD2. Germline loops: CDR1 MNHNS, CDR2 SASEGT. The CDR3 consists of 15 residues. The V and J ends lost 6 bases and 3 bases, in that order; junction bases with no gene match: 6. DNA for the CDR3: TGTGCCAGCAGCCGACTAGCGGGAGAGTTCTACGAGCAGTACTTC. This codes for CASSRLAGEFYEQYF.

This clonotype has more than one count but fewer than ten. The rearrangement links TRBV20-1 to TRBJ2-7, with 7 bases that match TRBD1. With V trimmed by 3 bases and J by 2 bases, 13 bases remained unmatched. The germline V gene has CDR1 DFQATT and CDR2 SNEGSKA (reference sequence). This CDR3 contains 16 residues. In nucleotides, the CDR3 is TGCAGTGCTAGCAGATCCGGGACAGAGAAAACCTACGAGCAGTACTTC. Translation: CSASRSGTEKTYEQYF.

This clonotype was recorded only once. A clone one base away is much larger, so this may be a read error. The chain links TRBV6-2 or TRBV6-3 to TRBJ1-2; tentatively, D is TRBD1 (5 bases). Germline assignment: CDR1 MNHEY and CDR2 SVGEGT. V dropped 3 bases and J dropped 3 bases, with 8 bases sitting between them. The CDR3 runs to 13 residues. CDR3 nucleotide sequence: TGTGCCAGCAGTTATGACAGATACTATGGCTACACCTTC. Protein sequence: CASSYDRYYGYTF.